This T cell receptor (beta chain) was found in a study of radiotherapy plus CTLA-4 blockade in lung cancer. Trimming pared 5 bases from V and 4 bases from J, leaving 14 bases between. CDR1 and CDR2 from the germline V gene are SGHAT and FQNNGV. The CDR3 contains 15 residues. Sequencing was performed with immunoSEQ multiplex PCR; in TCRdb, only in-frame clones are kept and a portion is missing. The sample has 85,000 to 130,000 clones; about 85% are singletons. This sequence originates from a human donor with non-small cell lung cancer that progressed on radiotherapy plus ipilimumab. Some clones in this sample may be carry-over from other donors' samples. The rearrangement joins TRBV11-2 to TRBJ2-2; D is ambiguous. The sample consisted of peripheral blood, taken from a patient treated with radiotherapy plus ipilimumab. Here the CDR3 DNA reads TGTGCCAGCAGCCCCCGTGGCACCACCACCGGGGAGCTGTTTTTT. Translation: CASSPRGTTTGELFF.